This is a list of T cell receptor beta chains from one sample in a study of preoperative IRX-2 immunotherapy in early breast cancer. Libraries were prepared by immunoSEQ multiplex PCR; TCRdb keeps only in-frame clonotypes and omits some of them. The sample shows about 98,000 clones, about nine tenths of them seen only once. Sequencing used tumor tissue, obtained after IRX-2 immunotherapy. Receptors originate from a human donor with breast cancer. Both conserved end residues are part of each CDR3. The D gene is left open where the match is weak. Where a row states a size, it is once, few, many or the class of an expanded clone; other rows omit it.

>TRBV18|NA|TRBJ1-5|few
CASSPESNQPQHF
TGTGCCAGCTCACCTGAGAGCAATCAGCCCCAGCATTTT
>TRBV11-3|NA|TRBJ1-1|many
CASSEPTVMNTEAFF
TGTGCCAGCAGCGAACCGACAGTTATGAACACTGAAGCTTTCTTT
>TRBV23-1|NA|TRBJ1-1|NA
CASRGVGWNTEAFF
TGCGCCAGCAGGGGGGTGGGGTGGAACACTGAAGCTTTCTTT
>TRBV6-8|NA|TRBJ1-2|few
CASSYSEGGYTF
TGTGCCAGCAGTTACTCAGAAGGTGGCTACACCTTC
>TRBV5-1|TRBD2|TRBJ2-1|NA
CASSSGPQGTSSYEQFF
TGCGCCAGCAGCTCCGGACCCCAGGGGACTAGTTCGTATGAGCAGTTCTTC
>TRBV19|TRBD1|TRBJ1-5|NA
CASNSAGTGDQPQHF
TGTGCCAGCAATTCCGCCGGGACAGGGGATCAGCCCCAGCATTTT
>TRBV5-1|NA|TRBJ2-7|NA
CASSNDRSGPREQYF
TGCGCCAGCAGCAATGACAGATCTGGGCCGAGGGAGCAGTACTTC
>TRBV14|NA|TRBJ1-4|NA
CASSQDYRSNEKLFF
TGTGCCAGCAGCCAAGATTACAGGAGTAATGAAAAACTGTTTTTT
>TRBV5-1|NA|TRBJ2-7|NA
CASSFQGSSYEQYF
TGCGCCAGCAGCTTTCAGGGGAGCTCCTACGAGCAGTACTTC
>TRBV11-3|NA|TRBJ1-5|NA
CASSRGSEDQPQHF
TGTGCCAGCAGCCGAGGGAGCGAAGATCAGCCCCAGCATTTT
>TRBV10-3|TRBD1|TRBJ2-7|once
CASSELQGYEQYF
TGTGCCAGCAGTGAGTTACAGGGGTACGAGCAGTACTTC
>TRBV19|NA|TRBJ2-5|NA
CASSATGETQYF
TGTGCCAGTAGTGCGACAGGAGAGACCCAGTACTTC
>TRBV7-7|NA|TRBJ1-5|NA
CASSRGNSNQPQHF
TGTGCCAGCAGCCGAGGGAATAGCAATCAGCCCCAGCATTTT
>TRBV28|NA|TRBJ1-1|once
CASAAPPGTEAFF
TGTGCCAGTGCCGCCCCCCCGGGGACTGAAGCTTTCTTT
>TRBV19|NA|TRBJ1-1|NA
CASSIRDGSNTEAFF
TGTGCCAGTAGTATACGGGACGGGTCGAACACTGAAGCTTTCTTT
>TRBV28|NA|TRBJ2-3|NA
CASSLYGGGKAATDTQYF
TGTGCCAGCAGTTTGTATGGGGGAGGCAAAGCCGCCACAGATACGCAGTATTTT
>TRBV28|TRBD2|TRBJ2-3|NA
CASSPTSGRGTDTQYF
TGTGCCAGCAGCCCGACTAGCGGGAGAGGCACAGATACGCAGTATTTT